The 14 T cell receptor beta chains reported below all come from one sample, sequenced in a study of T cells after yellow fever vaccination (dated by TCRdb to the late 2010s). Library generation was performed with 5' RACE. Sequencing took place on an Illumina HiSeq 2500. Using fastp at Q25 and MiXCR, TCRdb reprocessed the public reads and kept productive beta chains. Rows with a matching CDR3 protein are joined into one entry that keeps the most common DNA and genes. Within this sample are more than 25,000 distinct CDR3 sequences, with approximately 5% of them counted one time only. The ten biggest clones cover about an eighth of the sample. The sample's treatment or condition, from its label and the paper: live attenuated yellow fever vaccine strain. The specimen was PBMCs, either bulk or a sorted T-cell subset (CD4+, CD8+, memory, or dextramer-sorted; not recorded which), collected 15 days after the yellow fever booster vaccination. These receptors all come from a man aged 25 to 45 who received the YFV17D yellow fever vaccine.

This clonotype has at least ten counts. The CDR3 reads CSALGRGAAARDTQYF. CDR3 in DNA: TGCAGTGCTTTGGGCCGCGGGGCAGCGGCGAGAGATACGCAGTATTTT. This sequence joins TRBV20-1 and TRBJ2-3; TRBD2 might be the D (6 bases). In germline, CDR1 is DFQATT, CDR2 SNEGSKA (reference sequence). Trimming stripped 5 bases from V and 5 bases from J, with 23 bases between. The CDR3 spans 16 residues.

This clonotype was seen repeatedly, ten times or more. The V and J genes are TRBV27 and TRBJ2-7; no reliable D call. Trimming removed 0 bases from V and 0 bases from J, with 6 bases in between. This CDR3 spans 14 amino acids. Germline CDR1 is MNHEY and CDR2 is SMNVEV (reference sequence). Here the CDR3 DNA reads TGTGCCAGCAGTTTATCGACTGCCTCCTACGAGCAGTACTTC. Protein: CASSLSTASYEQYF.

This clonotype was recorded at least ten times. V usage is TRBV14 and J usage is TRBJ2-5, with 7 nucleotides matching TRBD2. CDR3 length equals 17 residues. From germline, CDR1 is SGHDN and CDR2 FVKESK. V lost 0 bases, J lost 2 bases, and 9 bases stayed unmatched. The CDR3 is CASSQERLAVFQETQYF. CDR3 coding DNA: TGTGCCAGCAGCCAAGAAAGGCTAGCGGTTTTTCAAGAGACCCAGTACTTC.

This clonotype occurred many times. V usage is TRBV5-4 and J usage is TRBJ2-3; D is uncertain. V was shortened by 4 bases and J by 6 bases, with 9 bases between the two germline ends. This CDR3 region has 12 residues. Germline CDR1 SGHNT, CDR2 YYREEE (reference sequence). CDR3 sequence reads: CASSLLMDTQYF. CDR3 bases: TGTGCCAGCAGCCTACTCATGGATACGCAGTATTTT.

Relative to its sample, this clonotype is medium-sized. Here the CDR3 reads CASSLFGAENYGYTF. In DNA, the CDR3 is TGCGCCAGCAGCTTGTTCGGCGCAGAAAACTATGGCTACACCTTC. The chain uses TRBV5-1 and TRBJ1-2; D not certain. The ends were cut back, 1 base at V and 2 bases at J, with 12 bases in the middle. The CDR3 extends over 15 amino acids. Germline loops: CDR1 SGHRS, CDR2 YFSETQ. The variable domain in full, with the rest retrieved from reference TRBV5-1 and TRBJ1-2, is KAGVTQTPRYLIKTRGQQVTLSCSPISGHRSVSWYQQTPGQGLQFLFEYFSETQRNKGNFPGRFSGRQFSNSRSEMNVSTLELGDSALYLCASSLFGAENYGYTFGSGTRLTVV.

This clonotype has just one count. This may stem from a read error, because a much larger clone lies one nucleotide away. The chain has TRBV2 and TRBJ2-3; 10 positions agree with TRBD2. CDR1 and CDR2 (germline): SNHLY, FYNNEI. The CDR3 is 15 amino acids. For the CDR3, the DNA is TGTGCCAGCAGGGCACTAGCGGGGAGCAGAGATACGCAGTATTTT. Translation gives CASRALAGSRDTQYF.

On this clonotype itself: This clone may be a read error of a much larger clone one base away. V gene TRBV5-1 combines with J gene TRBJ1-1, with D unresolved. There are 13 residues in the CDR3. The V gene's germline CDR1 is SGHRS and CDR2 YFSETQ. The V end was cut by 7 bases, the J end by 8 bases, with 18 bases between. CDR3 residues: CASPLTLGWEAFF. CDR3 DNA sequence: TGCGCCAGCCCTCTTACCCTAGGATGGGAAGCTTTCTTT.

This clonotype was observed at least ten times. The V and J genes are TRBV5-1 and TRBJ2-1, with 10 positions matching TRBD2. CDR1 is SGHRS, CDR2 YFSETQ, per germline. The CDR3 contains 16 residues. Trimming at V came to 0 bases and at J to 8 bases, leaving 8 bases not matched to a gene. CDR3 sequence reads: CASSLALAGGSDEQFF. As DNA, the CDR3 is TGCGCCAGCAGCTTGGCGTTAGCGGGAGGTAGCGATGAGCAGTTCTTC.

This clonotype was detected ten times or more. The rearrangement uses TRBV19 and TRBJ2-7; 8 bases map to TRBD1. V shed 5 bases, J shed 4 bases, and the junction held 10 bases outside the gene matches. This CDR3 is built from 15 residues. The V gene's germline CDR1 is LNHDA and CDR2 SQIVND (reference sequence). The DNA for the CDR3 is TGTGCCAGTAGTGCCCGCTCAGGGGGCTTTTACGAGCAGTACTTC. As protein: CASSARSGGFYEQYF.

This clonotype occurred many times. The CDR3 DNA sequence: TGCAGCGTTGAAGAGCAACCGAACACTGAAGCTTTCTTT. Translation: CSVEEQPNTEAFF. The J gene is TRBJ1-1, the V gene TRBV29-1; no definite D call. V was cut by 0 bases and J by 1 base, with 6 bases left in between. Germline values: CDR1 SQVTM, CDR2 ANQGSEA. The CDR3 is 13 amino acids. Together with reference TRBV29-1 and TRBJ1-1, the CDR3 gives the full variable domain: SAVISQKPSRDICQRGTSLTIQCQVDSQVTMMFWYRQQPGQSLTLIATANQGSEATYESGFVIDKFPISRPNLTFSTLTVSNMSPEDSSIYLCSVEEQPNTEAFFGQGTRLTVV.

In this sample, this clonotype turned up many times. The chain carries TRBV5-6 and TRBJ2-5; D not resolved. This CDR3 contains 13 residues. Trimming pared 2 bases from V and 4 bases from J, leaving 9 bases between. The V gene's germline CDR1 is SGHDT and CDR2 YYEEEE. The CDR3 nucleotides read TGTGCCAGCAGCTTTAGACGGCCAGAGACCCAGTACTTC. This encodes CASSFRRPETQYF.

Many counts were recorded for this clonotype. The chain has TRBV4-3 and TRBJ2-7, with 8 bases fitting TRBD2. The ends lost 2 bases at V and 3 bases at J; junction bases unmatched: 6. Germline V gene lookup returns CDR1 LGHNA and CDR2 YSLEER. The CDR3 runs 15 residues. In nucleotides, the CDR3 is TGCGCCAGCAGCCAATATAGCGGGACCTACTACGAGCAGTACTTC. Translating it yields CASSQYSGTYYEQYF.

This clonotype was counted ten times or more. The genes are TRBV5-1 and TRBJ2-1; 10 nucleotides align to TRBD2. This CDR3 comprises 20 residues. In germline, CDR1 is SGHRS, CDR2 YFSETQ. The J segment lost 8 bases and the V segment lost 4 bases, leaving 24 bases of the junction unmatched. DNA for the CDR3: TGCGCCAGCAGCCGGAAACGACAGAGCGGGGCTAGCGGGAGCACCCATGAGCAGTTCTTC. Amino acid sequence: CASSRKRQSGASGSTHEQFF. Supplemented by reference TRBV5-1 and TRBJ2-1, the full variable domain reads KAGVTQTPRYLIKTRGQQVTLSCSPISGHRSVSWYQQTPGQGLQFLFEYFSETQRNKGNFPGRFSGRQFSNSRSEMNVSTLELGDSALYLCASSRKRQSGASGSTHEQFFGPGTRLTVL.

In its sample, this clonotype was seen many times. DNA of the CDR3: TGTGCCAGCAGCTTCCTAGCGGGAGCGGTTGAGCAGTTCTTC. The encoded protein is CASSFLAGAVEQFF. This chain links TRBV7-2 with TRBJ2-1, with 10 positions matching TRBD2. Losses at the gene ends were 3 bases for V and 9 bases for J; bases not matched to a gene: 5. CDR1 and CDR2 from the germline V gene are SGHTA and FQGNSA. The CDR3 has 14 residues.